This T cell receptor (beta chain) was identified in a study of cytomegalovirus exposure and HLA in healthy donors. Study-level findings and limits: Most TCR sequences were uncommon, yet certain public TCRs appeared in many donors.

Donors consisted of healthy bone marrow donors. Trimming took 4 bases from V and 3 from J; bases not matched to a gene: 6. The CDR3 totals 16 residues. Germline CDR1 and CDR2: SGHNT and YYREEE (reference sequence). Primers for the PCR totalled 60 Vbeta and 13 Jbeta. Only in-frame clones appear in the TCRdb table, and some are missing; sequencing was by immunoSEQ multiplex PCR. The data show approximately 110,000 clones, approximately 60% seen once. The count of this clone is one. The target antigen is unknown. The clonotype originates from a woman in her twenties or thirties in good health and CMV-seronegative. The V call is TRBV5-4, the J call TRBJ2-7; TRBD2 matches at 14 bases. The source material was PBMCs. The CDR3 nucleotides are TGTGCCAGCAGCAGGGGACTAGCGGGGGAAAACTACGAGCAGTACTTC. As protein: CASSRGLAGENYEQYF.